These T cell receptor beta chains were read from a single sample in a study of blood T cell repertoires in COVID-19. The data were produced by immunoSEQ multiplex PCR, yet TCRdb's version contains in-frame clones alone and is incomplete. The profile shows 250,000 to 350,000 clones, approximately 92% of them singletons. Sequenced sample: peripheral blood. These receptors were taken from a woman aged 30 to 39 with COVID-19, enrolled during active disease. CDR3s include the opening cysteine and the closing phenylalanine or tryptophan. The D gene is left open where the match is weak. The size of a clone is reported for some rows only, either as once, few or many, or as a class for expanded clones.

CDR3nt | CDR3aa | j_gene | v_gene | abundance | d_gene
TGTGCCAGCAGCCAAGAAGCGGGAGGGCCTGAGCAGTTCTTC | CASSQEAGGPEQFF | TRBJ2-1 | TRBV14 | - | TRBD2
TGTGCCTGGAGGACATCCGGCGGCTACACCTTC | CAWRTSGGYTF | TRBJ1-2 | TRBV30 | - | -
TGTGCCAGCAGCCTCATTACAGGCGGCAATCAGCCCCAGCATTTT | CASSLITGGNQPQHF | TRBJ1-5 | TRBV6-6 | - | -
TGTGCCAGCAGCTTTGGAGGGTCCTCACCCCTCCACTTT | CASSFGGSSPLHF | TRBJ1-6 | TRBV7-2 | once | -
TGTGCCAGCAGCTTAGGGACTAGCATCAATGAGCAGTTCTTC | CASSLGTSINEQFF | TRBJ2-1 | TRBV11-2 | - | TRBD2
TGTGCCAGCAGTCGACAGGGGGGACAGCCCCAGCATTTT | CASSRQGGQPQHF | TRBJ1-5 | TRBV5-5 | - | TRBD1
TGTGCCAGCAGCTCACCCCGAGGGGGAGCTGTCGGGGAGCTGTTTTTT | CASSSPRGGAVGELFF | TRBJ2-2 | TRBV9 | - | -
TGTGCCAGCAGTGAAGCCCGGGACAGGGAGGACTATGGCTACACCTTC | CASSEARDREDYGYTF | TRBJ1-2 | TRBV2 | - | TRBD1
TGTGCCAGCAGCCCAAGGAGGGTGGGAGAGACCCAGTACTTC | CASSPRRVGETQYF | TRBJ2-5 | TRBV11-2 | - | -
TGTGCCAGCAGGGCCCTGATTAGGAGGGTCGGCTCACCCCTCCACTTT | CASRALIRRVGSPLHF | TRBJ1-6 | TRBV2 | - | -
TGTGCCAGCAGTTTCCAGGGACAGTCCTTCTATAATTCACCCCTCCACTTT | CASSFQGQSFYNSPLHF | TRBJ1-6 | TRBV28 | - | TRBD1
TGTGCTAGCAGCCCCTCACGACAGGGCGCAGATACGCAGTATTTT | CASSPSRQGADTQYF | TRBJ2-3 | TRBV7-7 | - | TRBD1
TGTGCCAGCAGTCCAAGGTTCGACAGGGTAGCTAACTATGGCTACACCTTC | CASSPRFDRVANYGYTF | TRBJ1-2 | TRBV6-4 | - | TRBD1
TGTGCCTGGAGTATGGGACAGGCGTACACCGGGGAGCTGTTTTTT | CAWSMGQAYTGELFF | TRBJ2-2 | TRBV30 | - | TRBD1
TGCGCCAGCAGCTTGAGTGCAGGGACGAACACCGGGGAGCTGTTTTTT | CASSLSAGTNTGELFF | TRBJ2-2 | TRBV5-1 | few | -
TGTGCCAGCAGCTTGGCCGTCGGGGGAGGGCGGACAGATACGCAGTATTTT | CASSLAVGGGRTDTQYF | TRBJ2-3 | TRBV5-4 | once | TRBD2
TGTGCCAGCAGCTCAGGAACTCACTTCTATGGCTACACCTTC | CASSSGTHFYGYTF | TRBJ1-2 | TRBV7-9 | - | -
TGTGCCAGCAGCGGTTGGGACAGGGGAGTCTGTGGGGCCAACGTCCTGACTTTC | CASSGWDRGVCGANVLTF | TRBJ2-6 | TRBV21-1 | - | -
TGCGCCAGCAGCTTGCTAGGACAATTAGCCAAAAACATTCAGTACTTC | CASSLLGQLAKNIQYF | TRBJ2-4 | TRBV5-1 | - | -
TGTGCCAGCAGCTCCATAGCGGGAGGGGGGATTCAGTACTTC | CASSSIAGGGIQYF | TRBJ2-4 | TRBV11-2 | - | TRBD2
TGTGCCAGCAGTCCCCGGGGGACAGGGGGAGAGACCCAGTACTTC | CASSPRGTGGETQYF | TRBJ2-5 | TRBV5-4 | - | TRBD1
TGTGCCAGCAGAACACGGACAGGGAGCAATCAGCCCCAGCATTTT | CASRTRTGSNQPQHF | TRBJ1-5 | TRBV27 | - | TRBD1
TGTGCCAGCAGCCCAGGGGTATGGAACACCGGGGAGCTGTTTTTT | CASSPGVWNTGELFF | TRBJ2-2 | TRBV3-1/TRBV3-2 | - | -
TGTGCCAGTACCCCCCTGGCGCCGGCAGGGGAGCAGTTCTTC | CASTPLAPAGEQFF | TRBJ2-1 | TRBV19 | once | -
TGCAGCGTTCAGGGGACGGGAGAGACCCAGTACTTC | CSVQGTGETQYF | TRBJ2-5 | TRBV29-1 | - | -
TGTGCCATCAGTGAGTCACAGTATGGCTACACCTTC | CAISESQYGYTF | TRBJ1-2 | TRBV10-3 | - | -
TGTGCCAGCAGTTTGTCAGGATACTCCTACGAGCAGTACTTC | CASSLSGYSYEQYF | TRBJ2-7 | TRBV28 | - | -
TGTGCCAGCAGTTTAGGACAGTCCTACGAGCAGTACTTC | CASSLGQSYEQYF | TRBJ2-7 | TRBV28 | - | -
TGTGCCAGCAGGGACAGCTATGGCTACACCTTC | CASRDSYGYTF | TRBJ1-2 | TRBV9 | - | -
TGTGCCAGCAGTCCCCCCTCGTCCATTCAGTACTTC | CASSPPSSIQYF | TRBJ2-4 | TRBV12-3/TRBV12-4 | - | -
TGTGCCAGCAGCCTTGGACTAGCGGGAGCCGGCGGGGAGCTGTTTTTT | CASSLGLAGAGGELFF | TRBJ2-2 | TRBV5-4 | - | TRBD2
TGTGCCAGAAGCATCACAGGGGGGAAAGGACAGCCCCAGCATTTT | CARSITGGKGQPQHF | TRBJ1-5 | TRBV5-3 | - | TRBD1
TGTGCCAGCAGCTTAGCGGGGGCGAGCTCTGGAAACACCATATATTTT | CASSLAGASSGNTIYF | TRBJ1-3 | TRBV7-9 | - | -
TGTGCCAGCAGCACCCCAGCGGGACGCACAGATACGCAGTATTTT | CASSTPAGRTDTQYF | TRBJ2-3 | TRBV7-6 | - | TRBD2
TGTGCCAGTAGTCACGGGACAGGAGAATACGAGCAGTACTTC | CASSHGTGEYEQYF | TRBJ2-7 | TRBV19 | - | TRBD1
TGTGCCAGCAAGGACAGGGGGCTCACCGGGGAGCTGTTTTTT | CASKDRGLTGELFF | TRBJ2-2 | TRBV2 | - | TRBD1
TGTGCCAGCAGCCTCACTAGCGGATACGAGCAGTACTTC | CASSLTSGYEQYF | TRBJ2-7 | TRBV28 | - | TRBD2
TGCGCCAGCAGCCCGGGGCGGGGGTTGAGTGAAAAACTGTTTTTT | CASSPGRGLSEKLFF | TRBJ1-4 | TRBV10-2 | - | -
TGCGCCAGCAGCTTGACAGGGGGGGATGAAAAACTGTTTTTT | CASSLTGGDEKLFF | TRBJ1-4 | TRBV5-1 | - | TRBD1
TGTGCCACCAGTGTTGGACAGGGGTACGAGCAGTACTTC | CATSVGQGYEQYF | TRBJ2-7 | TRBV24-1 | - | TRBD1
TGTGCCAGCAGCTTCACCTGGACAGGGGGGACCGAGGGAGATACGCAGTATTTT | CASSFTWTGGTEGDTQYF | TRBJ2-3 | TRBV7-8 | - | TRBD1
TGTGCCAGCAGCCACGGGAGTCCCGGTGAGACCCAGTACTTC | CASSHGSPGETQYF | TRBJ2-5 | TRBV3-1/TRBV3-2 | once | -
TGCGCCAGCAGCCAAGAACGGGGGGCCGCTGCGAGGTTCTTC | CASSQERGAAARFF | TRBJ2-1 | TRBV4-1 | - | -
TGTGCCATCAGTCCAGACAGGGACCAAGAGACCCAGTACTTC | CAISPDRDQETQYF | TRBJ2-5 | TRBV10-3 | - | TRBD1
TGTGCCAGCAGTTACTCTGGAGGTGCTAATTCACCCCTCCACTTT | CASSYSGGANSPLHF | TRBJ1-6 | TRBV6-5 | - | -
TGCGCCAGCAGCCACTCCGCCGGGGAGCTGTTTTTT | CASSHSAGELFF | TRBJ2-2 | TRBV4-1 | few | -
TGTGCCATCAGTGCGACTAGCCAAGACTCCTACGAGCAGTACTTC | CAISATSQDSYEQYF | TRBJ2-7 | TRBV10-3 | - | TRBD2
TGTGCCACCAGTGATGCCCCACAGGGGGTGTACGAGCAGTACTTC | CATSDAPQGVYEQYF | TRBJ2-7 | TRBV24-1 | - | TRBD1
TGTGCCAGCAGCCCACAGATTTTGAACACTGAAGCTTTCTTT | CASSPQILNTEAFF | TRBJ1-1 | TRBV14 | - | -
TGCGCCAGCAGTGTAGGGACTAGCAGGAATTTGTACGAGCAGTACTTC | CASSVGTSRNLYEQYF | TRBJ2-7 | TRBV5-1 | - | TRBD2
TGTGCCAGCAGTATACAGGGGGCCTATGGCTACACCTTC | CASSIQGAYGYTF | TRBJ1-2 | TRBV6-6 | - | TRBD1
TGCGCCAGCAGCTCAACAGGGGATGGCTACACCTTC | CASSSTGDGYTF | TRBJ1-2 | TRBV5-1 | - | TRBD1
TGTGCCAGCAGTTCCCCAGGGACAAATGAAGCTTTCTTT | CASSSPGTNEAFF | TRBJ1-1 | TRBV12-3/TRBV12-4 | - | -
TGCGCCAGCAGCTTCAGGTCTTTTTTTTATAATTCACCCCTCCACTTT | CASSFRSFFYNSPLHF | TRBJ1-6 | TRBV5-1 | - | -
TGTGCCAGCAGCGTAGATCCCGGGGGGATGGGGGCCGGGGAGCTGTTTTTT | CASSVDPGGMGAGELFF | TRBJ2-2 | TRBV9 | - | TRBD2
TGTGCCTGGAAGGGGCTTGGAAACACCATATATTTT | CAWKGLGNTIYF | TRBJ1-3 | TRBV30 | - | -